Included here is one T cell receptor beta chain sequence, with context. Antigen: not known. This record comes from a study of graft-versus-host responses after intestinal transplantation. Notes on the study in general: Recipient-marrow GvH clones were detected, some having first appeared in ileum or blood.

The repertoire was sequenced with immunoSEQ multiplex PCR; TCRdb's copy has only in-frame clones and lacks some. The table shows some 10,000 clones, with around 84% occurring only once. The CDR3 sequence is 16 residues long. V lost 1 base to trimming and J lost 1 base; unmatched junction nucleotides: 6. Germline loops: CDR1 SGHAT, CDR2 FQNNGV. Tissue processing of the graft released intraepithelial and lamina propria lymphocytes from it. V usage is TRBV11-2 and J usage is TRBJ1-1; TRBD1 aligns across 7 bases. Sequencing was performed on ileum tissue, taken approximately 530 days after intestinal transplant. This TCR was sampled from a human patient who received an intestinal transplant, so some T cells may come from the graft donor. The CDR3 bases are TGTGCCAGCAGCTTAGTAGGGACAGCCAGGAACACTGAAGCTTTCTTT. It specifies CASSLVGTARNTEAFF.